This T cell receptor (beta chain) is drawn from a study of blood T cell repertoires in COVID-19. Study summary: Acute-phase and convalescent COVID-19 samples originated in the United States, Italy and Spain.

Germline trimming cut 2 bases from V and 4 bases from J; bases unmatched to any gene: 10. CDR3 size: 16 residues. Germline V gene data show CDR1 as SEHNR and CDR2 as FQNEAQ (reference sequence). The cohort comprised adults aged 18 to 89 years residing in 20 to 30 US areas. Participants' reported clinical history set cohort assignment. How the authors handled the data: Estimates of nucleated cell counts were drawn from the amplification of reference gene primers. The table came from immunoSEQ multiplex PCR; TCRdb's copy has only in-frame clones and leaves some out. The V and J calls and clone size come from that table; D and trimming were worked out from the DNA. Altogether 350,000 to 450,000 clones are present, over 85% being singletons, with the ten largest covering less than 2%.

V and J are TRBV7-9 and TRBJ2-5, with 7 bases that match TRBD1. The sequence was collected from a woman in her twenties or thirties who had recovered from COVID-19. The sequenced sample was PBMCs or T cells enriched from blood (not recorded which). CDR3 residues: CASSLNPGGVRETQYF. The CDR3 nucleotides are TGTGCCAGCAGCTTAAATCCAGGGGGAGTGCGAGAGACCCAGTACTTC.